Listed below are T cell receptor beta chains from one sample, sequenced in a study of cytomegalovirus exposure and HLA in healthy donors. Only in-frame clones appear in the TCRdb table, and some are missing; sequencing was by immunoSEQ multiplex PCR. The sample lists 200,000 to 250,000 clones, just over 75% seen once, with 2.7% in the top ten. The specimen sequenced was PBMCs. The receptors shown here come from a woman in her sixties or seventies in good health and CMV-seropositive. Each CDR3 is given with its conserved first and last residue. The D gene is left open where the match is weak. The listing skips clone size in some rows; elsewhere it reads once, few, many or a size class.

>TRBV11-2|NA|16|TRBD2|TRBJ2-1
TGTGCCAGCAGCTCAATTGGAGCGGGAGTTCGGGATGAGCAGTTCTTC
CASSSIGAGVRDEQFF
>TRBV5-1|NA|15|NA|TRBJ2-7
TGCGCCAGCAGCTTGACCCCCGGGGTAATGGGCGAGCAGTACTTC
CASSLTPGVMGEQYF
>TRBV4-2|few|18|NA|TRBJ1-3
TGTGCCAGCAGCCAAGATTGGGGCCTGGGGCTGGGTGGAAACACCATATATTTT
CASSQDWGLGLGGNTIYF
>TRBV11-3|once|14|TRBD1|TRBJ2-7
TGTGCCAGCAGCGCATACAGGGGCGATTACGAGCAGTACTTC
CASSAYRGDYEQYF
>TRBV7-2|NA|13|NA|TRBJ1-1
TGTGCCAGTTTACTAAGAGGGGGAGATGAAGCTTTCTTT
CASLLRGGDEAFF
>TRBV5-1|NA|14|TRBD1|TRBJ2-7
TGCGCCAGCAGCTTAGGACAGGGAAGTGGCGAGCAGTACTTC
CASSLGQGSGEQYF
>TRBV5-4|NA|16|NA|TRBJ1-2
TGTGCCAGCAGCTTCAGTTCGGCAGGGGCTAACTATGGCTACACCTTC
CASSFSSAGANYGYTF
>TRBV2|once|15|NA|TRBJ2-2
TGTGCCAGCAGTGAATTTGGTAGCGACACCGGGGAGCTGTTTTTT
CASSEFGSDTGELFF
>TRBV5-1|NA|15|TRBD1|TRBJ1-2
TGCGCCAGCAGCACAGTACAGGGGGCGAACTATGGCTACACCTTC
CASSTVQGANYGYTF
>TRBV7-6|NA|14|TRBD1|TRBJ2-2
TGTGCCAGCAGCTGGACAGGGGGTGCCGGGGAGCTGTTTTTT
CASSWTGGAGELFF
>TRBV19|NA|15|TRBD1|TRBJ2-7
TGTGCCAGTAGTGGATCCGGGACAGGGCCCCACGAGCAGTACTTC
CASSGSGTGPHEQYF
>TRBV7-2|NA|16|TRBD1|TRBJ1-1
TGTGCCAGCAGCTTAGGGGTCGACAGGGATTTGACTGAAGCTTTCTTT
CASSLGVDRDLTEAFF
>TRBV5-4|NA|13|TRBD1|TRBJ2-5
TGTGCCAGCAGTCGGGACAGGCAAGAGACCCAGTACTTC
CASSRDRQETQYF
>TRBV4-2|NA|15|NA|TRBJ1-3
TGTGCCAGCAGCCAAGATGAACAGGGAGGAAACACCATATATTTT
CASSQDEQGGNTIYF
>TRBV18|NA|14|TRBD1|TRBJ1-2
TGTGCCAGCTCACCTAACTCAGGGGGCGAGGGCTACACCTTC
CASSPNSGGEGYTF
>TRBV6-5|NA|14|TRBD1|TRBJ1-2
TGTGCCAGCAGTTACTCTGGGACAGGGACAGGCTACACCTTC
CASSYSGTGTGYTF
>TRBV7-2|NA|17|NA|TRBJ2-7
TGTGCCAGCAGCTTAGCGGTAGCGGTTCAAGGATCCTACGAGCAGTACTTC
CASSLAVAVQGSYEQYF
>TRBV11-2|NA|14|NA|TRBJ2-5
TGTGCCAGCAGACCGACCACAGAGCAAGAGACCCAGTACTTC
CASRPTTEQETQYF
>TRBV6-6|NA|12|NA|TRBJ1-5
TGTGCCAGCAGTCAGGGGAATCAGCCCCAGCATTTT
CASSQGNQPQHF
>TRBV20-1|NA|11|NA|TRBJ1-1
TGCAGTGGGGGGGGAGAAACTGAAGCTTTCTTT
CSGGGETEAFF
>TRBV11-2|few|14|TRBD2|TRBJ2-1
TGTGCCAGCAGCCTCGGACTAGCGAACAATGAGCAGTTCTTC
CASSLGLANNEQFF
>TRBV2|NA|15|TRBD1|TRBJ1-1
TGTGCCAGCAGTGTAAGTCTAGGGGGCCATACTGAAGCTTTCTTT
CASSVSLGGHTEAFF
>TRBV2|few|15|NA|TRBJ2-2
TGTGCCAGCAGTGGACAGTCCCCGAACACCGGGGAGCTGTTTTTT
CASSGQSPNTGELFF
>TRBV29-1|NA|12|NA|TRBJ1-5
TGCAGCGCAGGACATGGTCGGCAGCCCCAGCATTTT
CSAGHGRQPQHF
>TRBV6-1|NA|14|TRBD1|TRBJ2-7
TGTGCCAGCACAAGGACAGGACTCAACGACGAGCAGTACTTC
CASTRTGLNDEQYF
>TRBV25-1|NA|15|TRBD2|TRBJ2-7
TGTGCCAGCATGAGAGCGGGGGACGATTCCTACGAGCAGTACTTC
CASMRAGDDSYEQYF
>TRBV19|NA|14|TRBD2|TRBJ2-7
TGTGCCAGTAGTATAGTAGCGGGACCGTACGAGCAGTACTTC
CASSIVAGPYEQYF
>TRBV11-3|NA|14|TRBD2|TRBJ2-1
TGTGCCAGCAGCTTCGGACTAGCGGGGGATGAGCAGTTCTTC
CASSFGLAGDEQFF
>TRBV15|NA|15|TRBD2|TRBJ2-7
TGTGCCACCAGCAGAGGGCTAGCGGGTACCTACGAGCAGTACTTC
CATSRGLAGTYEQYF
>TRBV5-1|few|13|NA|TRBJ1-2
TGCGCCAGCAGCTTCAGCGGGGTAGGTGGCTACACCTTC
CASSFSGVGGYTF
>TRBV28|NA|16|TRBD1|TRBJ1-2
TGTGCCAGCAGACACTCCCTAGGGACAGGGGGTCAGGGCTACACCTTC
CASRHSLGTGGQGYTF
>TRBV5-1|NA|12|TRBD1|TRBJ1-1
TGCGCCAGCAGCTATACAGGGGCTGAAGCTTTCTTT
CASSYTGAEAFF
>TRBV12-5|NA|13|NA|TRBJ1-1
TGTGCTAGTGGTTTAGCCGGGAACACTGAAGCTTTCTTT
CASGLAGNTEAFF